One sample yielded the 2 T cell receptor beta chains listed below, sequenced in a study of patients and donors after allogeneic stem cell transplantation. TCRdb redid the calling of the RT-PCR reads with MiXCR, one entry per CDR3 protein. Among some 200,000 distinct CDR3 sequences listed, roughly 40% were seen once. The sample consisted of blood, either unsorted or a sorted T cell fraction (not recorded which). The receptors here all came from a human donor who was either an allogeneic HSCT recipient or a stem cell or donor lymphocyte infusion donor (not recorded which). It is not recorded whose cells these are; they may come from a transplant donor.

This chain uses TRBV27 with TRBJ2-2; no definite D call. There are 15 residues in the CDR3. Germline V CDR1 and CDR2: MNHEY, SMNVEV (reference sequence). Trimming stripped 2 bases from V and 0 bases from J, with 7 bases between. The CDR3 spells CASSLPNANTGELFF. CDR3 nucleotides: TGTGCCAGCAGTTTACCCAATGCGAACACCGGGGAGCTGTTTTTT.

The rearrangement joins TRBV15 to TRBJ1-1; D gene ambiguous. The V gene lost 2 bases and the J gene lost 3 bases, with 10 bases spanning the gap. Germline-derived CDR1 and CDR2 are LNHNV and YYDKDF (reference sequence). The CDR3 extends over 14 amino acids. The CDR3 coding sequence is TGTGCCACCAGCAGAAGCCCTGTTTACACTGAAGCTTTCTTT. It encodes CATSRSPVYTEAFF.